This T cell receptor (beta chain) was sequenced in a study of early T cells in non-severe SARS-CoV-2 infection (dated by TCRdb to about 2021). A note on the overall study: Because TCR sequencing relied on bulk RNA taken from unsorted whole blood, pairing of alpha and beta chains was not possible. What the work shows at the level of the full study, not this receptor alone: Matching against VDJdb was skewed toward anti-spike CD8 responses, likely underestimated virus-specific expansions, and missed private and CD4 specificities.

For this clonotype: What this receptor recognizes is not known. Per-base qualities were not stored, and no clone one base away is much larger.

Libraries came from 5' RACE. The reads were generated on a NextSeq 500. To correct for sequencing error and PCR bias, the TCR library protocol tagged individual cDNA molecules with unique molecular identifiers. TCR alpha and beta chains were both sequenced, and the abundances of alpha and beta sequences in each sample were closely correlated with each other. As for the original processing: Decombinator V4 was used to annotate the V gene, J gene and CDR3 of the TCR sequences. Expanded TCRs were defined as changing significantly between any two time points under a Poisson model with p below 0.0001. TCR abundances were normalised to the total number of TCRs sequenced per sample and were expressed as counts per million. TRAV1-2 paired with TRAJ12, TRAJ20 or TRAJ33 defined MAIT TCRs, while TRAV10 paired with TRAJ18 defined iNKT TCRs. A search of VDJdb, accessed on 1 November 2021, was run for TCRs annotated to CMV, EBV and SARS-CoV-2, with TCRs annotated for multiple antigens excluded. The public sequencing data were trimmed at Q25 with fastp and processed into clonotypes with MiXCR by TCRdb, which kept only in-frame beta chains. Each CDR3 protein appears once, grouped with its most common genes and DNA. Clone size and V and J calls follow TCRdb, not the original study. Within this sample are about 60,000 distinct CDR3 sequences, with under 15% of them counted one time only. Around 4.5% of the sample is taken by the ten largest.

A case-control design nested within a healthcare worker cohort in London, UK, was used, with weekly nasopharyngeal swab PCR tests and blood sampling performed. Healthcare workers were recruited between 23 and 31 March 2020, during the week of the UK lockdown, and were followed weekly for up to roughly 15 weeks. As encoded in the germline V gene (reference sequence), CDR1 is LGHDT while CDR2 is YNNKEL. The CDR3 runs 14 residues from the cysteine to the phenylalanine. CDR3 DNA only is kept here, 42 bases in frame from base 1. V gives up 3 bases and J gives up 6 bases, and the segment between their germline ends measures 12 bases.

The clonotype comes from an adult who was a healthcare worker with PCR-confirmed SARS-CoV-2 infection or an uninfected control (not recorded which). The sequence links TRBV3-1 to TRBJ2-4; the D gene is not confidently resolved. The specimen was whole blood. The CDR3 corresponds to CASSQGSVVNIQYF. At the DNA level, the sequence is TGTGCCAGCAGCCAGGGTAGTGTGGTAAACATTCAGTACTTC.